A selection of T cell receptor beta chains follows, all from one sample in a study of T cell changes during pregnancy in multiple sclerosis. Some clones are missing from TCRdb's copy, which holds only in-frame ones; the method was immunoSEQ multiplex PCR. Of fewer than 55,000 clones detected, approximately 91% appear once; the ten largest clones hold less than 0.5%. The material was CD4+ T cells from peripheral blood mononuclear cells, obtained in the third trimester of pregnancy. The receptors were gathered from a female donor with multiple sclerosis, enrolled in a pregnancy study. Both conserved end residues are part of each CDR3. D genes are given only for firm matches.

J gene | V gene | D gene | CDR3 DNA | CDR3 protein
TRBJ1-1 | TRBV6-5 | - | TGTGCCAGCAGTTACTTTTATTGGGGGGGTACTGAAGCTTTCTTT | CASSYFYWGGTEAFF
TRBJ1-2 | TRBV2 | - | TGTGCCAGCAGTGGGCGGTCCTATGGCTACACCTTC | CASSGRSYGYTF
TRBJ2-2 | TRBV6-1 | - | TGTGCCATCGGGTCAGGGCGAGATACCGGGGAGCTGTTTTTT | CAIGSGRDTGELFF
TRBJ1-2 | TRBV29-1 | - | TGCAGCGCCAGACAGACCGGATTCGATGGCTACACCTTC | CSARQTGFDGYTF
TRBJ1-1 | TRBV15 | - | TGTGCCACCAGCAACAGCATGAACACTGAAGCTTTCTTT | CATSNSMNTEAFF
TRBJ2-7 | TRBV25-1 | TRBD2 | TGTGCCAGCAAAAGTGGGGGGGAAATCTCCTACGAGCAGTACTTC | CASKSGGEISYEQYF
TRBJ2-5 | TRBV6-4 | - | TGTGCCAGCAGTGACCACGCCTTAGGGGCCCAGTACTTC | CASSDHALGAQYF
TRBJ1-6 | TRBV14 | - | TGTGCCAGCAGCCAAGTTCGGGGACAACTCCGATCGGGGTCACCCCTCCACTTT | CASSQVRGQLRSGSPLHF
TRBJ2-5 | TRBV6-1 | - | TGTGCCAGCAGTGAACGGCAGGGGAACCAAGAGACCCAGTACTTC | CASSERQGNQETQYF
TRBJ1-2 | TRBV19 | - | TGTGCCAGTAGTTCGGGGGGGCGAGGATATGGCTACACCTTC | CASSSGGRGYGYTF
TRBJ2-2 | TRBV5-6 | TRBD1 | TGTGCCAGCAGCCGATACAGGGGGCGGACCGGGGAGCTGTTTTTT | CASSRYRGRTGELFF
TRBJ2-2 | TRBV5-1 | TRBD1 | TGCGCCAGCAGCAGGGACAGGGTAAACACCGGGGAGCTGTTTTTT | CASSRDRVNTGELFF
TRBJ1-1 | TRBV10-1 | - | TGCGCCCCAAATAGGGACATTGAAGCTTTCTTT | CAPNRDIEAFF
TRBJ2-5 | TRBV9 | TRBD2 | TGTGCCAGCGCACGGACTAGCGGGGTAGAGACCCAGTACTTC | CASARTSGVETQYF
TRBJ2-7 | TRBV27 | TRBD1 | TGTGCCAGCAGCCGGGACAGGGTCGGCGAGCAGTACTTC | CASSRDRVGEQYF
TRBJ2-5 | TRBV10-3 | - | TGTGCCACAAGCGGGCTTCAAGAGACCCAGTACTTC | CATSGLQETQYF
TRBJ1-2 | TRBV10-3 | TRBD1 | TGTGCCATCAGTGACGGGACAGGGGCGTTCGGCTACACCTTC | CAISDGTGAFGYTF
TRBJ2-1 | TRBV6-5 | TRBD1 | TGTGCCAGCAGCCTGACAGGGATCTACAATGAGCAGTTCTTC | CASSLTGIYNEQFF
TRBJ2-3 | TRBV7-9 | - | TGTGCCAGCAGCTCTCATCGGGGGGCGGAGACAGATACGCAGTATTTT | CASSSHRGAETDTQYF
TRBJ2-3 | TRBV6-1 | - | TGTGCCAGCAGTGTAGGAGGGGGCGCCCTCCGTGATACGCAGTATTTT | CASSVGGGALRDTQYF
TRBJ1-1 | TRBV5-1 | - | TGCGCCAGCAGCAGGAAAACAGGCAATCTTTGGAACACTGAAGCTTTCTTT | CASSRKTGNLWNTEAFF
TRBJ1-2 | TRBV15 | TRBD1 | TGTGCCACCAGCAGGGGGGGACAGGTAGAGGGCTACACCTTC | CATSRGGQVEGYTF
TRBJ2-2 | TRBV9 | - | TGTGCCAGCAGCGCCCAGGGTGTGTCCGGGAACACCGGGGAGCTGTTTTTT | CASSAQGVSGNTGELFF
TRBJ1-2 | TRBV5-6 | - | TGTGCCAGCAGCCGGGGACACCATTCCTCCTATGGCTACACCTTC | CASSRGHHSSYGYTF
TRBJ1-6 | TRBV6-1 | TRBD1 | TGTGCCAGCAGTGTAGGGACAGGGAATAATTCACCCCTCCACTTT | CASSVGTGNNSPLHF